Below are 9 T cell receptor beta chains sequenced from a single sample in a study of T cell responses to AZD1222 COVID-19 vaccine. This table comes from immunoSEQ multiplex PCR, and its TCRdb copy is limited to in-frame clones, with some not included. Here the sample spans 120,000 or so clones, 70% to 90% being singletons. Sample: peripheral blood, taken on day 0 of AZD1222 vaccination. The receptor set was obtained from an adult in good health.

This chain uses TRBV19 with TRBJ1-2; TRBD1 matches 8 bases. V lost 7 bases to trimming and J lost 1 base; unmatched junction nucleotides: 14. Germline CDR1 is LNHDA and CDR2 is SQIVND (reference sequence). The CDR3 consists of 17 residues. The CDR3 spells CASMAGQVLLNNYGYTF. CDR3 in DNA: TGTGCCAGTATGGCGGGACAGGTTCTGCTGAATAACTATGGCTACACCTTC.

This chain links TRBV21-1 with TRBJ2-3; TRBD2 is the table's D call and was not checked against the DNA. TRBV21-1 is a pseudogene segment. CDR3 length: 17 amino acids. CDR3: CASSKAPSGRPGDTQYF. The CDR3 DNA sequence: TGTGCCAGCAGCAAAGCTCCGAGCGGGAGACCTGGAGATACGCAGTATTTT.

The chain combines TRBV25-1 with TRBJ2-5, with 8 nucleotides matching TRBD1. This CDR3 has 13 amino acids. V lost 7 bases and J lost 5; bases outside the gene matches: 6. Germline V gene sequence: CDR1 MGHDK, CDR2 SYGVNS. Here the CDR3 DNA reads TGTGCCAGCAATGCGCAGGGGGCTGAGACCCAGTACTTC. Translation: CASNAQGAETQYF.

This clone has more than one count but fewer than ten. This sample also contains other DNA sequences that code for the same CDR3. The rearrangement links TRBV19 to TRBJ2-7; D tentatively fits TRBD1 or TRBD2 (5 bases each). CDR1 and CDR2 (germline): LNHDA, SQIVND (reference sequence). Trimming took 4 bases from V and 3 from J, leaving 16 bases between them. This CDR3 is 15 amino acids long. CDR3 DNA sequence: TGTGCCAGTAGTACCGCGAGTGGGACCGACTACGAGCAGTACTTC. Its translation is CASSTASGTDYEQYF.

This sequence joins TRBV29-1 and TRBJ2-7, with no clear D. Per the germline V gene, CDR1 is SQVTM and CDR2 is ANQGSEA. V shed 7 bases and J shed 0 bases, with 4 bases lying between them. The CDR3 has 10 residues. The CDR3 spells CSGPSYEQYF. The CDR3 nucleotides read TGCAGCGGTCCCTCCTACGAGCAGTACTTC.

The chain joins TRBV7-3 to TRBJ1-1; 9 positions agree with TRBD1. V dropped 1 base and J dropped 4; count of bases not matched to a gene: 10. The CDR3 consists of 17 residues. Germline V gives CDR1 SGHTA, CDR2 FQGTGA. The CDR3 DNA reads as TGTGCCAGCAGCTTAAATGCGGGGGGGACAGGGATCACTGAAGCTTTCTTT. Its translation: CASSLNAGGTGITEAFF.

This rearrangement joins TRBV19 to TRBJ1-5; a possible D gene is TRBD1 (5 bases). V was trimmed by 2 bases and J by 2 bases, leaving 16 bases between them. The CDR3 has 17 residues. Germline-derived CDR1 and CDR2 are LNHDA and SQIVND (reference sequence). The CDR3 spells CASSIRGWRVRNQPQHF. Here the CDR3 DNA reads TGTGCCAGTAGTATAAGGGGTTGGAGGGTACGCAATCAGCCCCAGCATTTT. Looking up the rest from reference TRBV19 and TRBJ1-5 gives the full variable domain: DGGITQSPKYLFRKEGQNVTLSCEQNLNHDAMYWYRQDPGQGLRLIYYSQIVNDFQKGDIAEGYSVSREKKESFPLTVTSAQKNPTAFYLCASSIRGWRVRNQPQHFGDGTRLSIL.

The table lists this clone with a count of one. This chain uses TRBV28 with TRBJ1-1; 7 bases map to TRBD1. The CDR3 runs to 14 residues. J lost 3 bases, V lost 6 bases, and 7 bases had no gene match. Per germline, CDR1 MDHEN and CDR2 SYDVKM. Here the CDR3 DNA reads TGTGCCAGCAGAAGACAGGGACGAGACACTGAAGCTTTCTTT. This gives the protein CASRRQGRDTEAFF. The variable domain in full, with the rest retrieved from reference TRBV28 and TRBJ1-1, is DVKVTQSSRYLVKRTGEKVFLECVQDMDHENMFWYRQDPGLGLRLIYFSYDVKMKEKGDIPEGYSVSREKKERFSLILESASTNQTSMYLCASRRQGRDTEAFFGQGTRLTVV.

The rearrangement links TRBV27 to TRBJ2-7; D unresolved. This CDR3 spans 14 amino acids. The V gene's germline CDR1 is MNHEY and CDR2 SMNVEV (reference sequence). Trimming pared 3 bases from V and 4 bases from J, leaving 13 bases between. The CDR3 loop is CASSFGYGSYEQYF. In nucleotides, the CDR3 is TGTGCCAGCAGTTTCGGGTACGGCTCGTACGAGCAGTACTTC.